Below, 30 T cell receptor beta chains from the same sample are listed, as sequenced in a study of post-analysis software for immune sequencing data. Findings of the study overall: Five or six TRBV segments were more frequent in patients than controls; TRBV5-6, TRBV5-1 and TRBV20-1 belonged to this group.

TCR beta cDNA libraries had unique molecular identifiers. From the PCR reads, TCRdb called clonotypes with MiXCR, one entry per CDR3 protein. The sample gives about 430,000 distinct CDR3 sequences, roughly 40% of which show up once; around 8% is in the top ten. Their antigens are not known. The sequenced material came from blood. The receptors stem from a girl aged 2 to 10 with multiple sclerosis.

The chain joins TRBV29-1 to TRBJ1-4; D not certain. The CDR3 has 12 residues. Germline values: CDR1 SQVTM, CDR2 ANQGSEA. V gave up 0 bases and J gave up 7 bases, with 6 bases separating them. CDR3 nucleotide sequence: TGCAGCGTTGAAGAGGGTCGTGAAAAACTGTTTTTT. It codes for CSVEEGREKLFF.

The chain combines TRBV7-8 with TRBJ2-5; the D gene is possibly TRBD2 (6 bases). The closer fit of TRBJ2-7 to the DNA end suggests the J call may be wrong. CDR3 length: 16 residues. In germline, CDR1 is SGHVS, CDR2 FQNEAQ. CDR3 protein: CASSQPPGDRPYEQYF. CDR3 coding DNA: TGTGCCAGCAGCCAGCCACCGGGGGACCGCCCCTACGAGCAGTACTTC.

The CDR3 sequence is CASPSGTGRSLYGYTF. Here the CDR3 DNA reads TGTGCCAGTCCCTCCGGGACAGGTCGTTCACTCTATGGCTACACCTTC. The chain links TRBV2 to TRBJ1-2; 8 nucleotides match TRBD1. Germline values: CDR1 SNHLY, CDR2 FYNNEI. The CDR3 has 16 residues. V was clipped by 9 bases and J by 4 bases; unmatched bases: 16. The complete variable domain, with remaining parts taken from reference TRBV2 and TRBJ1-2, reads EPEVTQTPSHQVTQMGQEVILRCVPISNHLYFYWYRQILGQKVEFLVSFYNNEISEKSEIFDDQFSVERPDGSNFTLKIRSTKLEDSAMYFCASPSGTGRSLYGYTFGSGTRLTVV.

The chain links TRBV5-5 to TRBJ1-5; D possibly corresponds to TRBD1 (5 bases). CDR3 size: 14 residues. V lost 3 bases to trimming and J lost 0 bases, with 7 bases between them. Germline V gives CDR1 SGHKS, CDR2 YYEKEE (reference sequence). CDR3: CASSSGGSNQPQHF. DNA of the CDR3: TGTGCCAGCAGCTCGGGGGGTAGCAATCAGCCCCAGCATTTT. Full variable domain (missing parts from reference TRBV5-5 and TRBJ1-5): DAGVTQSPTHLIKTRGQQVTLRCSPISGHKSVSWYQQVLGQGPQFIFQYYEKEERGRGNFPDRFSARQFPNYSSELNVNALLLGDSALYLCASSSGGSNQPQHFGDGTRLSIL.

V usage is TRBV12-3 or TRBV12-4 and J usage is TRBJ1-1; a weak D match, TRBD1 (5 bases). Between the trimmed V and J ends, which lost 2 bases and 0 bases, there was a span of 13 bases. The CDR3 contains 16 residues. In DNA, the CDR3 is TGTGCCAGCAGTTTAATGGCCAGGGAGCTGAACACTGAAGCTTTCTTT. It specifies CASSLMARELNTEAFF.

Points on this clonotype: Sequence at one end of the junction differs from germline and may be a read error. The chain joins TRBV7-2 to TRBJ2-5; maybe TRBD1 (5 bases). Germline values: CDR1 SGHTA, CDR2 FQGNSA. The CDR3 totals 15 residues. The CDR3 DNA reads TGTGCCAGCAGCTTACAGGGCTCGACGGCGGAGACCCGGTACTTC. Translating it yields CASSLQGSTAETRYF. Full variable domain (rest looked up from reference TRBV7-2 and TRBJ2-5): GAGVSQSPSNKVTEKGKDVELRCDPISGHTALYWYRQSLGQGLEFLIYFQGNSAPDKSGLPSDRFSAERTGGSVSTLTIQRTQQEDSAVYLCASSLQGSTAETRYFGPGTRLLVL.

This clonotype was observed a few times. The genes are TRBV6-2 or TRBV6-3 and TRBJ1-5, with D possibly matching TRBD1 (5 bases). V was trimmed by 0 bases and J by 9 bases, leaving 15 bases between them. The CDR3 is 15 amino acids. Germline values: CDR1 MNHEY, CDR2 SVGEGT. CDR3 loop: CASSYSERNGGPQHF. The CDR3 DNA follows: TGTGCCAGCAGTTACTCGGAACGCAACGGGGGGCCCCAGCATTTT.

On this clonotype itself: An end of the junction differs from the germline gene, which may be a read error. J is TRBJ1-6 and V is TRBV11-2; 8 positions match TRBD1. CDR1 and CDR2 (germline): SGHAT, FQNNGV. The CDR3 has 15 residues. CDR3 residues: CASSPATGVRSPRHF. Here the CDR3 DNA reads TGTGCCAGCAGCCCCGCGACAGGGGTCAGATCACCCCGCCACTTT.

This clonotype showed up just a few times. J is TRBJ2-3 and V is TRBV20-1, with 9 bases identical to TRBD2. Trimming cost V 4 bases and J 6 bases; bases outside gene matches: 11. Germline CDR1 and CDR2: DFQATT and SNEGSKA (reference sequence). The CDR3 is 15 residues long. CDR3 sequence reads: CSAKAGGAFPDTQYF. The CDR3 DNA sequence: TGCAGTGCTAAGGCGGGAGGGGCATTTCCGGATACGCAGTATTTT.

This chain connects TRBV12-3 or TRBV12-4 to TRBJ1-2; D uncertain. This CDR3 is 14 amino acids long. The germline V and J ends were trimmed by 3 bases and 4 bases, with 12 bases remaining between them. The CDR3 sequence is CASSLVWGSYGYTF. Written as DNA, the CDR3 is TGTGCCAGCAGTTTGGTTTGGGGATCCTATGGCTACACCTTC.

Ten or more counts support this clonotype. This may come from a read error, since a much larger clone is one base off. CDR3 bases: TGCAGCGGTGAGGGGACTAGTCGCGAGCAGTACTTC. Translating gives CSGEGTSREQYF. The rearrangement uses TRBV29-1 and TRBJ2-7; TRBD2 matches 8 bases. Looked up from germline, CDR1 is SQVTM and CDR2 is ANQGSEA. After removal of 7 bases from V and 6 bases from J, the junction contained 8 bases not matched to a gene. This CDR3 has 12 residues.

A few counts support this clonotype. The chain has TRBV12-3 or TRBV12-4 and TRBJ1-5; D remains ambiguous. Trimming shortened V by 6 bases and J by 0 bases, and 12 bases separated the two germline ends. CDR3 size: 15 residues. CDR3 in DNA: TGTGCCAGCAGCTCATCCGGGAATAGCAATCAGCCCCAGCATTTT. Protein product: CASSSSGNSNQPQHF.

The chain joins TRBV6-6 to TRBJ1-5; tentative D call: TRBD1 (5 bases). Germline V gene sequence: CDR1 MNHNY, CDR2 SVGAGI (reference sequence). Trimming stripped 1 base from V and 1 base from J, with 8 bases between. The CDR3 runs to 15 residues. The CDR3 DNA is TGTGCCAGCAGTTACTTACGGGACAGCAATCAGCCCCAGCATTTT. Protein product: CASSYLRDSNQPQHF.

On this clonotype itself: Relative to the germline gene, one junction end is altered; a read error may explain this. V is TRBV12-3 or TRBV12-4 and J is TRBJ2-1, with D perhaps given as TRBD1 or TRBD2 (6 bases each). This CDR3 is 17 amino acids long. Here the CDR3 reads CASSLGGIPSSYNEQFF. CDR3 coding DNA: TGCGCCAGCAGTTTAGGGGGGATTCCGAGCTCCTACAATGAGCAGTTCTTC.

This clonotype has a handful of counts. The chain combines TRBV10-3 with TRBJ1-1; D gene unclear. The CDR3 runs 13 residues. The germline V gene encodes CDR1 ENHRY and CDR2 SYGVKD. V was clipped by 6 bases and J by 4 bases, with 12 bases between them. The CDR3 DNA reads TGTGCCATCAGGATCGGGGAGGGCACTGAAGCTTTCTTT. It specifies CAIRIGEGTEAFF.

The chain carries TRBV27 and TRBJ1-6; D might be TRBD1 (6 bases). This CDR3 comprises 15 residues. Germline-derived CDR1 and CDR2 are MNHEY and SMNVEV (reference sequence). The V end lost 8 bases, the J end lost 7 bases, and 18 bases lay between the germline ends. The CDR3 sequence: CASLPHTGTNSPLHF. CDR3 DNA sequence: TGTGCCAGCCTTCCCCACACAGGGACCAATTCACCCCTCCACTTT.

The rearrangement links TRBV7-9 to TRBJ1-1; D may be TRBD1 (6 bases). Germline V gene lookup returns CDR1 SEHNR and CDR2 FQNEAQ (reference sequence). This CDR3 is built from 13 residues. The V and J ends lost 6 bases and 0 bases respectively, with 8 bases between them. In DNA, the CDR3 is TGTGCCAGCAGTTGGGGGCTGAACACTGAAGCTTTCTTT. Its protein is CASSWGLNTEAFF.

Worth noting for this clonotype: One end of the junction does not line up with germline, which may come from a read error. This sequence joins TRBV6-1 and TRBJ1-2, with 7 bases matching TRBD1. The CDR3 runs to 17 residues. Germline values: CDR1 MNHNS, CDR2 SASEGT. CDR3 nucleotides: TGTGCCGGCAGGAGGGTTGGGACAGCGTCCTCTAACTATGGCTACACCTTC. Residues: CAGRRVGTASSNYGYTF.

There are a few counts of this clonotype. This chain connects TRBV11-2 to TRBJ1-2; D is unresolved. The CDR3 covers 15 residues. V lost 0 bases, J lost 4 bases, and 12 bases lay in between. Germline V gene data show CDR1 as SGHAT and CDR2 as FQNNGV. CDR3 bases: TGTGCCAGCAGCTTAGATCCCCGTATTCTCTATGGCTACACCTTC. Translation gives CASSLDPRILYGYTF.

This clonotype was detected only a few times. The rearrangement joins TRBV28 to TRBJ1-2; TRBD1 agrees at 7 bases. CDR1 and CDR2 from the germline V gene are MDHEN and SYDVKM. V lost 3 bases to trimming and J lost 2 bases; unmatched junction nucleotides: 9. The CDR3 length is 16 residues. The DNA for the CDR3 is TGTGCCAGCAGTTTCCTCTCACGGGACAGCAACTATGGCTACACCTTC. It specifies CASSFLSRDSNYGYTF.

The chain is built from TRBV4-1 and TRBJ2-4, with a weak D call TRBD2 (5 bases). With 8 bases removed from V and 5 bases from J, the gap between germline ends came to 10 bases. Looked up from germline, CDR1 is MGHRA and CDR2 is YSYEKL. The length of the CDR3 is 12 residues. The CDR3 loop is CASEGAENIQYF. The CDR3 region has the DNA TGCGCCAGCGAGGGAGCGGAAAACATTCAGTACTTC.

This clonotype was observed a handful of times. The V and J genes are TRBV28 and TRBJ2-7; 9 bases map to TRBD2. Losses at the gene ends were 5 bases for V and 12 bases for J; bases not matched to a gene: 17. CDR1 and CDR2 (germline): MDHEN, SYDVKM. This CDR3 comprises 15 residues. The CDR3 sequence is CASSGAASGTPIPYF. In nucleotides, the CDR3 is TGTGCCAGCAGTGGGGCGGCTAGCGGGACTCCAATACCGTACTTC.

This rearrangement joins TRBV6-5 to TRBJ2-7; D possibly corresponds to TRBD2 (6 bases). In germline, CDR1 is MNHEY, CDR2 SVGAGI. The CDR3 extends over 16 amino acids. V was pared by 2 bases and J by 3 bases, with 17 bases between. The CDR3, as DNA: TGTGCCAGCAGTTACGGGCCGGGGGTTTCGAACTACGAGCAGTACTTC. Translation gives CASSYGPGVSNYEQYF.

This clonotype has just a few counts. This chain uses TRBV5-1 with TRBJ2-3; D not resolved. Looked up from germline, CDR1 is SGHRS and CDR2 is YFSETQ. There are 15 residues in the CDR3. V dropped 1 base and J dropped 2 bases, with 11 bases sitting between them. The CDR3 DNA reads TGCGCCAGCAGCTTGACGCAGGCTACCACAGATACGCAGTATTTT. It translates to CASSLTQATTDTQYF.

CDR3 nucleotides: TGTGCCAGCAGTTACGCCTCCCACGGTACGCAGTATTTT. This codes for CASSYASHGTQYF. This chain uses TRBV6-5 with TRBJ2-3; D remains ambiguous. Germline V gene lookup returns CDR1 MNHEY and CDR2 SVGAGI. V was pared by 2 bases and J by 8 bases, with 11 bases between. This CDR3 region has 13 residues.

The DNA for the CDR3 is TGCGCCAGCAGCTTTATTCCGGAGTCAACTAATGAAAAACTGTTTTTT. Amino acids: CASSFIPESTNEKLFF. The chain couples TRBV5-1 to TRBJ1-4; D call uncertain. Trimming shortened V by 2 bases and J by 0 bases, and 11 bases separated the two germline ends. The CDR3 length is 16 residues. Germline loops: CDR1 SGHRS, CDR2 YFSETQ.

The rearrangement links TRBV6-6 to TRBJ2-5; possible D gene TRBD2, 7 bases. The CDR3 has 15 amino acids. CDR1 and CDR2 (germline): MNHNY, SVGAGI (reference sequence). Trimming stripped 6 bases from V and 5 bases from J, with 19 bases between. The CDR3 sequence is CASRSNGGPGETQYF. As DNA, the CDR3 is TGTGCCAGCAGATCTAACGGGGGGCCAGGGGAGACCCAGTACTTC.

V and J are TRBV7-2 and TRBJ1-2; D is ambiguous. Germline V gene lookup returns CDR1 SGHTA and CDR2 FQGNSA. CDR3 length: 14 amino acids. The V end was cut by 4 bases, the J end by 4 bases, with 13 bases between. For the CDR3, the DNA is TGTGCCAGCAGCTCCCCCGGGAGCACCTATGGCTACACCTTC. The encoded protein is CASSSPGSTYGYTF.

This chain joins TRBV7-2 and TRBJ1-4; 7 bases agree with TRBD1. CDR3 length: 15 residues. J lost 0 bases, V lost 3 bases, and 1 base had no gene match. Germline V lookup: CDR1 SGHTA, CDR2 FQGNSA. The CDR3 nucleotides read TGTGCCAGCAGCTTGGGGACAGCAACTAATGAAAAACTGTTTTTT. This codes for CASSLGTATNEKLFF.

The chain recombines TRBV20-1 with TRBJ2-1, with D maybe TRBD2 (8 bases). CDR3 length: 14 residues. The V gene lost 8 bases and the J gene lost 6 bases, with 20 bases spanning the gap. Germline V lookup: CDR1 DFQATT, CDR2 SNEGSKA (reference sequence). The CDR3 region is CSSTGASGPNEQFF. In DNA, the CDR3 is TGCAGTTCTACAGGGGCTAGCGGGCCCAATGAGCAGTTCTTC.